The present entry profiles one T cell receptor (beta chain) with its context. The antigen it recognizes is unknown. No base-level quality is on record; no much larger clone is a single base apart. Separate amplification of TCR alpha and beta chain libraries was performed from the second PCR step onward. CMV status of each donor was established by measuring IFNgamma production from CD4+ T cells after fresh PBMCs were stimulated overnight with CMV viral lysate. Using Miltenyi beads, CD4 T cells were first positively selected, and CD8 T cells were then positively selected from the CD4-negative fraction. Cells stained for CD3, CD4, CD8, CD45RA, CD27 and a live/dead dye were sorted on a BD Aria II into four subsets by CD45RA and CD27. Blood came from a few healthy volunteers, each fractionated into CD4 and CD8 T cells and then into four differentiation subsets. Roughly 0.11 L of peripheral blood was drawn per donor, and PBMC were isolated by Ficoll-Paque PLUS density-gradient centrifugation. Sorted cells were lysed in RLT buffer, after which RNA was extracted using a Qiagen RNeasy kit and stored at -80 degrees C.

The CDR3 runs 11 residues from the cysteine to the phenylalanine. Only the CDR3 part of the read is kept: 33 bases, read in frame from the first base. Deletion took 1 base off V and 4 bases off J, with a span of 0 bases between the germline ends. From a lookup of the germline V gene (reference sequence), CDR1 and CDR2 are LNHNV and YYDKDF. The library was built by means of UMI-ligation and nested PCR. To cover both TRBC1 and TRBC2, the beta constant-region primer consisted of an equimolar mix of two oligonucleotides. A single-stranded oligonucleotide carrying the SP2 primer and a 12-nucleotide UMI was ligated to the 3' end of the cDNA by T4 RNA ligase 1. Four rounds of PCR, combining the SP2 primer with nested alpha and beta constant-region primers, were used to amplify the ligated cDNA. Incubation of the ligation reaction was carried out at 16 degrees C for roughly 18-24 hours. PCR2 was typically run as a SYBR Green qPCR and stopped at a predetermined threshold to prevent over-amplification. Apart from the first purification, every purification step used Agencourt AMPure XP magnetic beads. Library amounts were measured by Qubit and library quality was assessed on a TapeStation, where the main peak was expected at around 650 bp. Pooled libraries were sequenced on an Illumina MiSeq using v2 2x251 paired-end kits, and typically roughly 0.9-2.2 million reads were obtained per sample. Each sample was pooled at 3 to 4 nM, and about 5-7.5% PhiX was included to help cluster recognition. In the paper's pipeline: FASTQ reads processed by Demultiplexor were assigned V and J genes by Decombinator through tag matching that tolerated a single base-pair mismatch. Collapsinator relied on UMIs to fix sequencing errors as well as frequency errors caused by PCR heterogeneity. TCRs were translated and CDR3s were extracted from the conserved cysteine to the FGXG phenylalanine by CDR3Translator, with non-productive sequences being flagged. Gini, Shannon entropy and inverse Simpson indices were calculated on repertoires subsampled to equal numbers of UMI-defined TCRs. Power-law fits to clonotype abundance distributions were performed by maximum likelihood within the linear range. When run on a single naive CD8 sample, MIGEC and the pipeline yielded similar UMI counts, similar unique TCR numbers and similar clonal distributions. The repertoires were searched for under 7,500 CMV-associated CDR3 sequences that had been compiled from VDJdb and a published dataset. In-frame beta chains were kept once TCRdb had trimmed the public reads at Q25 with fastp and called clones with MiXCR. Entries that share a CDR3 protein sequence are merged under the most common genes and DNA. TCRdb, not the authors, supplied the V and J calls. The sample table shows roughly 91,000 distinct CDR3 sequences, and approximately 14% are seen once. The ten largest clonotypes hold 0.75% to 1% of the sample.

This sample stems from a study of naive and memory T cell subsets (dated by TCRdb to the late 2010s). Describing the broader study: Sorted naive and memory T cell subsets from peripheral blood were analyzed in the study using a UMI-based, open-source pipeline for TCR alpha and beta sequencing. Complete agreement was observed between the functional CMV T cell responses and the IgG serology results. RNA was DNase-treated and reverse transcribed with TCR constant-region primers, mostly using SuperScript III.

What the study reported, not specific to this receptor: Each clonotype was defined as a single alpha or beta chain sequence rather than as a paired alpha/beta receptor. A power law was followed by TCR abundance, with an exponent that differed between naive and memory subsets but was consistent across the three individuals. In both CD4 and CD8 cells, the Gini index increased while Shannon and inverse Simpson diversity decreased from naive through CM, EM and EMRA. The repertoire findings for the naive and memory subsets could not be validated against a ground truth because none was available. Following error correction, more than 95% of naive TCR sequences occurred only once, which made naive abundance distributions much steeper than those of memory subsets. RNA-based TCR counts may be influenced by expression changes linked to T cell activation and differentiation.

The TCR comes from a human donor in good health. The sample taken for sequencing was central memory CD4+ T cells from blood. Reading the label with the study, this specimen's cell subset or site is: central memory, CD45RA- CD27+. In this chain, TRBV15 is recombined with TRBJ2-3; the D gene identity is not certain. The sequence in DNA is TGTGCCACCAGCAGAGCAGATACGCAGTATTTT. Translated, it gives CATSRADTQYF.